A selection of T cell receptor beta chains follows, all from one sample in a study of response to subunit inactivated influenza vaccine. TCRdb recomputed calls from the RT-PCR reads with MiXCR, one row per CDR3 protein. The sample contains about 160,000 distinct CDR3 sequences, 9.5% to 13% of which appear only once. Sequenced here: non-naive T cells sorted from PBMCs, sampled 35 to 45 days after vaccination. The receptors originated from a man aged 50 to 60 who received an inactivated influenza vaccine. Both conserved end residues are part of each CDR3. A D gene is named only where the DNA matches it firmly. Not all rows give a size; the values are once, few, many and, for expanded clones, a class.

J: TRBJ1-5
size: -
D: -
V: TRBV7-2
CDR3: CASSLAGVSNQPQHF
DNA: TGTGCCAGCAGCTTAGCGGGGGTAAGCAATCAGCCCCAGCATTTT

J: TRBJ1-5
size: few
D: TRBD1
V: TRBV5-6
CDR3: CASSTRTGMGNQPQHF
DNA: TGTGCCAGCAGCACAAGGACAGGTATGGGCAATCAGCCCCAGCATTTT

J: TRBJ2-1
size: many
D: -
V: TRBV7-2
CDR3: CASSFGFSAGPNEQFF
DNA: TGTGCCAGCAGCTTCGGTTTCTCGGCAGGTCCCAATGAGCAGTTCTTC

J: TRBJ2-4
size: many
D: TRBD2
V: TRBV7-2
CDR3: CASSRGLAENIQYF
DNA: TGTGCCAGCAGCAGGGGACTAGCGGAAAACATTCAGTACTTC

J: TRBJ1-3
size: few
D: -
V: TRBV7-6
CDR3: CASSFKSGNTIYF
DNA: TGTGCCAGCAGCTTTAAATCTGGAAACACCATATATTTT

J: TRBJ2-2
size: few
D: TRBD1
V: TRBV29-1
CDR3: CSVEERGQPSGELFF
DNA: TGCAGCGTTGAAGAGAGGGGACAGCCTTCCGGGGAGCTGTTTTTT

J: TRBJ2-7
size: few
D: TRBD1
V: TRBV10-3
CDR3: CATLRQGDGEQYF
DNA: TGTGCCACCCTCCGACAGGGTGATGGCGAGCAGTACTTC

J: TRBJ2-7
size: -
D: -
V: TRBV2
CDR3: CASTLLNEQYF
DNA: TGTGCCAGCACCCTGCTGAACGAGCAGTACTTC

J: TRBJ2-3
size: few
D: -
V: TRBV15
CDR3: CATSSGGQGSDTQYF
DNA: TGTGCCACCAGCTCGGGCGGGCAGGGTTCAGATACGCAGTATTTT

J: TRBJ2-7
size: -
D: -
V: TRBV3-1
CDR3: CASSHTSLEQYF
DNA: TGTGCCAGCAGCCATACGAGTCTCGAGCAGTACTTC

J: TRBJ2-3
size: -
D: TRBD1
V: TRBV19
CDR3: CATRQGNTDTQYF
DNA: TGTGCCACTCGACAGGGAAACACAGATACGCAGTATTTT

J: TRBJ1-2
size: -
D: -
V: TRBV7-8
CDR3: CASSLEARGSYGYIF
DNA: TGTGCCAGCAGCTTAGAGGCGAGGGGGTCCTATGGCTACATCTTC

J: TRBJ2-5
size: few
D: -
V: TRBV3-1
CDR3: CASSHPTFWEETQYF
DNA: TGTGCCAGCAGCCATCCGACATTTTGGGAAGAGACCCAGTACTTC

J: TRBJ2-3
size: -
D: TRBD1
V: TRBV20-1
CDR3: CSARVQGATDTQYF
DNA: TGCAGTGCTAGAGTGCAGGGGGCAACAGATACGCAGTATTTT

J: TRBJ2-1
size: many
D: TRBD2
V: TRBV27
CDR3: CASSRRRLAGPSSYNEQFF
DNA: TGTGCCAGCAGCCGCCGGAGACTAGCGGGGCCCAGCTCCTACAATGAGCAGTTCTTC

J: TRBJ1-1
size: many
D: -
V: TRBV3-1
CDR3: CASSQGGRGAFF
DNA: TGTGCCAGCAGCCAAGGGGGACGAGGAGCTTTCTTT

J: TRBJ2-2
size: -
D: -
V: TRBV7-6
CDR3: CASSLNQGDTGELFF
DNA: TGTGCCAGCAGCTTAAACCAGGGAGACACCGGGGAGCTGTTTTTT

J: TRBJ2-6
size: -
D: -
V: TRBV3-1
CDR3: CASSPQVRTGRAGANVLTF
DNA: TGTGCCAGCAGCCCCCAAGTCCGGACAGGGAGGGCTGGGGCCAACGTCCTGACTTTC

J: TRBJ2-3
size: few
D: -
V: TRBV20-1
CDR3: CSADGREIPSTDTQYF
DNA: TGCAGTGCCGATGGACGGGAGATACCTAGCACAGATACGCAGTATTTT

J: TRBJ2-2
size: many
D: -
V: TRBV7-2
CDR3: CASSLGYYTGELFF
DNA: TGTGCCAGCAGCTTAGGCTACTACACCGGGGAGCTGTTTTTT

J: TRBJ2-2
size: few
D: TRBD2
V: TRBV12-3/TRBV12-4
CDR3: CASRSLAGGPGFF
DNA: TGTGCCAGCAGGTCTCTAGCGGGGGGGCCGGGGTTTTTT

J: TRBJ1-4
size: many
D: TRBD1
V: TRBV5-1
CDR3: CASSPGTVTTNEKLFF
DNA: TGCGCCAGCAGCCCGGGGACAGTCACAACTAATGAAAAACTGTTTTTT

J: TRBJ2-7
size: -
D: -
V: TRBV27
CDR3: CASSGGSSYEQYF
DNA: TGTGCCAGCAGTGGGGGGAGCTCCTACGAGCAGTACTTC

J: TRBJ1-6
size: few
D: -
V: TRBV20-1
CDR3: CSARRRGNSPLHF
DNA: TGCAGTGCTAGACGCCGGGGGAATTCACCCCTCCACTTT

J: TRBJ2-7
size: few
D: TRBD1
V: TRBV6-2/TRBV6-3
CDR3: CASSSQGQGKPYEQYF
DNA: TGTGCCAGCAGTTCCCAGGGACAGGGAAAACCCTACGAGCAGTACTTC

J: TRBJ2-2
size: many
D: -
V: TRBV5-1
CDR3: CASSLDGVGATGELFF
DNA: TGCGCCAGCAGCTTGGATGGAGTTGGTGCCACCGGGGAGCTGTTTTTT

J: TRBJ2-7
size: many
D: -
V: TRBV19
CDR3: CASRNRGSYEQYF
DNA: TGTGCCAGTAGGAACAGAGGTTCCTACGAGCAGTACTTC

J: TRBJ2-7
size: many
D: -
V: TRBV28
CDR3: CASSFDNFLSPRYEQYF
DNA: TGTGCCAGCAGTTTTGATAATTTCTTGTCCCCCAGATACGAGCAGTACTTC

J: TRBJ2-2
size: -
D: -
V: TRBV3-1
CDR3: CASSQQPHSAGELFF
DNA: TGTGCCAGCAGCCAGCAACCCCATAGTGCCGGGGAGCTGTTTTTT

J: TRBJ2-5
size: -
D: TRBD2
V: TRBV5-1
CDR3: CASSSGIAGVETRYF
DNA: TGCGCCAGCAGCTCCGGAATAGCGGGAGTAGAGACCCGGTACTTC

J: TRBJ2-7
size: -
D: -
V: TRBV7-9
CDR3: CASSSTLLKPYEQYF
DNA: TGTGCCAGCAGCTCCACCCTCCTCAAGCCCTACGAGCAGTACTTC

J: TRBJ2-2
size: -
D: -
V: TRBV19
CDR3: CASSMAGDTGELFF
DNA: TGTGCCAGTAGTATGGCCGGGGACACCGGGGAGCTGTTTTTT

J: TRBJ2-1
size: many
D: -
V: TRBV4-1
CDR3: CASSPGLDRNEQFF
DNA: TGCGCCAGCAGCCCAGGGTTAGATCGAAATGAGCAGTTCTTC

J: TRBJ1-3
size: few
D: -
V: TRBV2
CDR3: CASREQGSGNTIYF
DNA: TGTGCCAGCAGAGAACAGGGAAGTGGAAACACCATATATTTT

J: TRBJ1-1
size: many
D: -
V: TRBV7-2
CDR3: CASSFTRVGTEAFF
DNA: TGTGCCAGCAGCTTTACAAGGGTAGGCACTGAAGCTTTCTTT

J: TRBJ2-1
size: -
D: TRBD2
V: TRBV20-1
CDR3: CSARGTSGGLRDEQFF
DNA: TGCAGTGCTAGGGGGACTAGCGGGGGACTCAGGGATGAGCAGTTCTTC

J: TRBJ1-5
size: many
D: -
V: TRBV4-1
CDR3: CASSQDFLRVVGSGQPQHF
DNA: TGCGCCAGCAGCCAAGACTTCTTAAGGGTGGTCGGCTCCGGTCAGCCCCAGCATTTT

J: TRBJ2-2
size: few
D: -
V: TRBV20-1
CDR3: CSATPESDGELFF
DNA: TGCAGTGCTACCCCGGAGAGCGACGGGGAGCTGTTTTTT

J: TRBJ2-1
size: -
D: TRBD2
V: TRBV28
CDR3: CASSAGTSEYNEQFF
DNA: TGTGCCAGCAGTGCCGGGACTAGCGAATACAATGAGCAGTTCTTC

J: TRBJ1-3
size: -
D: -
V: TRBV29-1
CDR3: CSGTVGNTIYF
DNA: TGCAGCGGGACAGTAGGAAACACCATATATTTT